The entry that follows covers one T cell receptor (beta chain) sequence. It lacks a known antigen. No base qualities exist here, and no much larger clone lies one base off it. V is shortened by 1 base, J by 1 base, and the region joining them spans 12 bases. Inclusive of the bounding cysteine and phenylalanine, the CDR3 is 15 residues long. Only the CDR3 DNA stays, 45 bases, in frame from base 1. From the germline V gene, CDR1 is SGHRS and CDR2 is YFSETQ. This record comes from a study of cytotoxic CD8 clonotypes in ibrutinib-treated CLL listed by TCRdb under 2021. As for the study more broadly: The cohort included more than 14 treatment-naive and approximately twelve relapsed/refractory patients; 17 were IGHV unmutated. Cryopreserved peripheral blood mononuclear cells were collected before treatment, at response, and at either disease progression or sustained remission. Longitudinal samples were available for about 30% of the roughly 90 trial participants. Response samples were taken after a median of 12 months on treatment, ranging from about 6 to 40 months. Samples averaged 255,043 productive templates and around 91,000 productive rearrangements. Every remission and progressive disease sample was obtained while ibrutinib was still being received by the patients. Partial responses were observed in about 25 patients and complete responses in 2; after a median follow-up of around 68 months, remission was maintained in approximately 14 patients and progression was observed in some twelve.

This specimen's time point label, interpreted: roughly 2 years on ibrutinib. For TCR beta library preparation, about 2.2 micrograms of genomic DNA was extracted from cryopreserved PBMCs. Longitudinal blood samples from CLL patients receiving ibrutinib monotherapy were subjected to high-throughput TCR beta sequencing. The patients took part in an open-label, single-center phase 2 trial of ibrutinib monotherapy. Summary of the overall study and its limitations: Clonality increased at ibrutinib response, stayed stable in sustained remission, and fell back toward baseline at progression. At baseline, clonality was higher than in age-matched healthy donors and showed a strong correlation with circulating CD8+ T-cell counts. Public clonotypes were rare and either contracted or stayed stable during treatment, and the rise in clonality at ibrutinib response reflected the expansion of private clonotypes. Sustained-remission and progressing patients did not have matched sampling times, and lymph node repertoires were not examined.

Each clonotype received, on average, about 10x coverage in deep resolution sequencing performed on a MiSeq, where the target depth lay between 1 in 1 million and 1 in 200,000 T cells. The immunoSEQ hsTCRB Kit was used to generate the TCR beta libraries. The published analysis was carried out like this. Data were analyzed with ImmunoSEQ Data Assistant and ImmunoSEQ Analyzer, with V, D and J genes assigned per IMGT definitions. Clonality, which ranges from 0 to 1, was calculated as one minus the normalized Shannon entropy of productive rearrangement frequencies. Only overrepresented clonotypes making up at least 0.05% of the repertoire of each patient were included in the public clonotype analysis. Repertoires from 10 to 15 age-matched healthy donors in immuneACCESS were used as clonality controls. TCRdb stores this immuneACCESS table with in-frame sequences only. Part of the clones is absent; in the studies checked, under half of the shortfall reflects unresolved V genes, and no reason is known for the rest. V and J calls and clone size are given by that table; D and trimming were obtained from the DNA. The sample has 150,000 to 250,000 clones on record, over 60% of them singletons. 13% of the sample is taken by the ten largest.

The sample in question was PBMCs, obtained after 24 months of ibrutinib treatment. The source is a human donor with chronic lymphocytic leukemia. The rearrangement joined TRBV5-1 to TRBJ2-7, with no D gene named confidently. The CDR3 in this case is CASSLMAVQSYEQYF. Read as DNA, the sequence is TGCGCCAGCAGCTTGATGGCGGTCCAATCCTACGAGCAGTACTTC. The full variable domain, completed from the reference TRBV5-1 and TRBJ2-7 proteins outside the CDR3, reads KAGVTQTPRYLIKTRGQQVTLSCSPISGHRSVSWYQQTPGQGLQFLFEYFSETQRNKGNFPGRFSGRQFSNSRSEMNVSTLELGDSALYLCASSLMAVQSYEQYFGPGTRLTVT.